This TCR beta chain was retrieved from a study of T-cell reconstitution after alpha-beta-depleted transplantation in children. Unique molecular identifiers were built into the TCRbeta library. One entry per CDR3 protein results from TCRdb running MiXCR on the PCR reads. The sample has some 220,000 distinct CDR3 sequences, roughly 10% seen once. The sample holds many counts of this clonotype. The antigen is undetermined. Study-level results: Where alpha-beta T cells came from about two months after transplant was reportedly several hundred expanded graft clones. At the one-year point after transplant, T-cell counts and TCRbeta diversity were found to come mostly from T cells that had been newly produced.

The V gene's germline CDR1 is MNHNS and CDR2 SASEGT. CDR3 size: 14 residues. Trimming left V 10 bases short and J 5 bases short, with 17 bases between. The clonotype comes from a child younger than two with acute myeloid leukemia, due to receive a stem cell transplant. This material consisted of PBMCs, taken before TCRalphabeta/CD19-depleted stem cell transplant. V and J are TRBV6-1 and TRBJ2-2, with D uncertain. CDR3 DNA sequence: TGTGCCACCCGATGGGGTGTTTCAACCGGGGAGCTGTTTTTT. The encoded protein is CATRWGVSTGELFF.